A selection of T cell receptor beta chains follows, all from one sample in a study of T cell clonotyping in hematopoietic cell transplantation. Libraries were prepared by immunoSEQ multiplex PCR; TCRdb keeps only in-frame clonotypes and omits some of them. Altogether 65,000 to 80,000 clones are present, roughly 95% being singletons, with the ten largest covering roughly 1.5%. This sample comprised peripheral blood mononuclear cells, obtained before stem cell transplant. The receptors derive from a woman in her 50s with acute myeloid leukemia. Some clones in this sample may be carry-over from other donors' samples. The CDR3 runs from the conserved cysteine through the conserved F or W. Fields, in order: CDR3 length, V gene, J gene, clone size, D gene, CDR3 DNA, CDR3 protein. D genes are given only for firm matches. Only some rows state a clone size, as once, few, many or a class for expanded clones.

>15|TRBV19|TRBJ1-4|-|-
TGTGCCAGTAGTATTACGACAGACAGGAATGAAAAACTGTTTTTT
CASSITTDRNEKLFF
>14|TRBV28|TRBJ1-2|-|TRBD1
TGTGCCAGCAGACATCCGGGACAGGTTTCGGGCTACACCTTC
CASRHPGQVSGYTF
>16|TRBV6-6|TRBJ2-7|-|TRBD2
TGTGCCAGCAGTTACCCTATAGCGGGAGGCTCCTACGAGCAGTACTTC
CASSYPIAGGSYEQYF
>16|TRBV27|TRBJ2-7|-|-
TGTGCCAGCAGACCCCTTATGGTGGGGGTCCCCTACGAGCAGTACTTC
CASRPLMVGVPYEQYF
>12|TRBV30|TRBJ1-2|-|-
TGTGCCTGGAGTTTGGGGGTAGATGGCTACACCTTC
CAWSLGVDGYTF
>11|TRBV2|TRBJ1-2|-|-
TGTGCCAGCAGTGAACCCAGTGGCTACACCTTC
CASSEPSGYTF
>15|TRBV6-4|TRBJ2-1|-|TRBD2
TGTGCCAGCAGTGACCCAGCGGGAGGGTCTAGGGAGCAGTTCTTC
CASSDPAGGSREQFF
>13|TRBV7-7|TRBJ2-7|once|-
TGTGCTAGCAGCTTAGCGGATTCGGGCGAGCAGTACTTC
CASSLADSGEQYF
>13|TRBV11-3|TRBJ1-4|-|-
TGTGCCAGCAGCTCCGGGAATAATGAAAAACTGTTTTTT
CASSSGNNEKLFF
>16|TRBV5-1|TRBJ2-3|-|-
TGCGCCAGCAGCTTGGGCGGGAAAACCGCGGGACATACGCAGTATTTT
CASSLGGKTAGHTQYF
>17|TRBV11-3|TRBJ2-2|few|TRBD2
TGTGCCAGCAGCTTGGGGGAGGGCATTCGAAACACCGGGGAGCTGTTTTTT
CASSLGEGIRNTGELFF
>14|TRBV6-5|TRBJ2-2|once|-
TGTGCCAGCAGACCCGGACGCTGGACCGGGGAGCTGTTTTTT
CASRPGRWTGELFF
>15|TRBV28|TRBJ1-4|-|-
TGTGCCAGCAGTTTATATAGGGTAACTAATGAAAAACTGTTTTTT
CASSLYRVTNEKLFF
>14|TRBV28|TRBJ1-4|-|TRBD1
TGTGCCAGCACCCCAGGGGGAAAAAATGAAAAACTGTTTTTT
CASTPGGKNEKLFF
>14|TRBV7-2|TRBJ2-7|-|-
TGTGCCAGCAGCTTAGGATATAGGTCTTACGAGCAGTACTTC
CASSLGYRSYEQYF
>15|TRBV5-1|TRBJ1-5|-|-
TGCGCCAGCAGCTTAGGCGGCAGGATCAATCAGCCCCAGCATTTT
CASSLGGRINQPQHF
>16|TRBV5-1|TRBJ1-4|-|TRBD1
TGCGCCAGCAGCTTGACGGGACAGACAACTAATGAAAAACTGTTTTTT
CASSLTGQTTNEKLFF
>15|TRBV19|TRBJ1-2|-|TRBD1
TGTGCCAGTAGTTTTTCGGACAGGGGCGGCTATGGCTACACCTTC
CASSFSDRGGYGYTF
>13|TRBV6-5|TRBJ1-5|-|-
TGTGCCAGCGGGCGGGGCATGGATCAGCCCCAGCATTTT
CASGRGMDQPQHF
>14|TRBV7-9|TRBJ1-2|-|TRBD1
TGTGCCAGCAGCCCAACCCTCCGGGACAGTGGCTACACCTTC
CASSPTLRDSGYTF
>14|TRBV6-6|TRBJ1-2|-|-
TGTGCCAGCAGAACCTCCGACGTCGGCTATGGCTACACCTTC
CASRTSDVGYGYTF
>14|TRBV9|TRBJ1-1|few|-
TGTGCCAGCAGCGTAGTTGGAGGGAACACTGAAGCTTTCTTT
CASSVVGGNTEAFF
>16|TRBV7-6|TRBJ2-7|-|-
TGTGCCAGCAGCTTAAGTTCGCAGAGAAGCTCCTACGAGCAGTACTTC
CASSLSSQRSSYEQYF
>14|TRBV27|TRBJ2-7|-|-
TGTGCCAGCAGTGACCCGGACACGTCCTACGAGCAGTACTTC
CASSDPDTSYEQYF
>14|TRBV30|TRBJ2-7|-|TRBD1
TGTGCCTGCATTCATCGGACAGGGGCCTACGAGCAGTACTTC
CACIHRTGAYEQYF
>15|TRBV7-9|TRBJ1-4|-|-
TGTGCACTAGGGTCGGGTGTGGCAACTAATGAAAAACTGTTTTTT
CALGSGVATNEKLFF
>14|TRBV2|TRBJ2-3|-|-
TGTGCCAGCACGACCCAGGGTAGAGGGGATACGCAGTATTTT
CASTTQGRGDTQYF
>15|TRBV29-1|TRBJ2-5|-|-
TGCAGCGTTGATATTGGGGGGGCGTTGATAGAGACCCAGTACTTC
CSVDIGGALIETQYF